The 28 T cell receptor beta chains below all came from one sample that was sequenced in a study of T cell clones after liver transplantation. Only in-frame clones appear in the TCRdb table, and some are missing; sequencing was by immunoSEQ multiplex PCR. The table includes some 80,000 clones, roughly 84% detected once. The specimen comprised CD4+ T cells from blood, sampled about 50 months after liver transplant. The source of these receptors is a human patient who received a liver transplant. A share of the T cells may be of graft donor origin.

For the CDR3, the DNA is TGCGCCAGCAGCCAAGAAGGAGCGGGAGCCCCCTACAATGAGCAGTTCTTC. Translated: CASSQEGAGAPYNEQFF. J is TRBJ2-1 and V is TRBV4-3, with 8 nucleotides matching TRBD2. Trimming at V came to 0 bases and at J to 2 bases, leaving 6 bases not matched to a gene. This CDR3 has 17 amino acids. Per germline, CDR1 LGHNA and CDR2 YSLEER.

In the case of this clone: This sample includes further DNA sequences coding for the same CDR3. The chain carries TRBV7-2 and TRBJ2-6; D is undetermined. CDR3 length: 14 residues. CDR1 is SGHTA, CDR2 FQGNSA, per germline. V lost 5 bases, J lost 1 base, and 6 bases lay in between. The CDR3 DNA reads TGTGCCAGCAGCCTGAATTCTGGGGCCAACGTCCTGACTTTC. Its protein product is CASSLNSGANVLTF.

The J gene is TRBJ2-7, the V gene TRBV28; D not resolved. Deletions cut 9 bases from V and 2 bases from J, with 11 bases between. The CDR3 loop spans 12 amino acids. Germline V gene sequence: CDR1 MDHEN, CDR2 SYDVKM. CDR3 sequence (DNA): TGTGCCAGTCAGAGCCCCCCCTACGAGCAGTACTTC. The encoded protein is CASQSPPYEQYF.

The chain recombines TRBV7-9 with TRBJ2-3, with D perhaps assigned TRBD1 or TRBD2 (5 bases each). The CDR3 is made up of 16 amino acids. Trimming cost V 5 bases and J 2 bases, with 17 bases left between them. Per the germline V gene, CDR1 is SEHNR and CDR2 is FQNEAQ (reference sequence). In DNA, the CDR3 is TGTGCCAGCAGCCCGAGGGGACGCGGTACCACAGATACGCAGTATTTT. Protein: CASSPRGRGTTDTQYF.

The CDR3 loop is CASSPTSLGVGLDQPQHF. Written as DNA, the CDR3 is TGTGCCAGCAGCCCCACTAGCCTAGGGGTCGGGTTAGATCAGCCCCAGCATTTT. The rearrangement joins TRBV7-3 to TRBJ1-5, with D tentatively TRBD1 (5 bases). CDR3 size: 18 residues. Germline loops: CDR1 SGHTA, CDR2 FQGTGA. The V end was cut by 5 bases, the J end by 5 bases, with 25 bases between.

The rearrangement joins TRBV28 to TRBJ1-2; 8 bases line up with TRBD1. The J segment lost 6 bases and the V segment lost 5 bases, leaving 11 bases of the junction unmatched. This CDR3 has 15 amino acids. The germline gives CDR1 MDHEN, CDR2 SYDVKM. CDR3 amino acids: CASSPSRQGAHGYTF. The CDR3 DNA follows: TGTGCCAGCAGTCCCTCCCGGCAGGGGGCGCATGGCTACACCTTC.

V gene TRBV5-4 combines with J gene TRBJ2-2; 8 nucleotides align to TRBD1. The CDR3 runs 16 residues. Germline V gene lookup returns CDR1 SGHNT and CDR2 YYREEE (reference sequence). J lost 0 bases, V lost 1 base, and 2 bases had no gene match. Written as DNA, the CDR3 is TGTGCCAGCAGCTTGTTGACAGGGGCGAACACCGGGGAGCTGTTTTTT. This sequence encodes CASSLLTGANTGELFF.

The chain combines TRBV6-5 with TRBJ2-7; 8 bases line up with TRBD1. This CDR3 comprises 13 residues. Germline trimming cut 6 bases from V and 2 bases from J; bases unmatched to any gene: 3. CDR1 is MNHEY and CDR2 is SVGAGI in the germline V gene. CDR3 sequence (DNA): TGTGCCAGCAGCCCGGACAGGGCCTACGAGCAGTACTTC. Its protein is CASSPDRAYEQYF.

The chain recombines TRBV27 with TRBJ2-3; possible D gene TRBD2, 6 bases. V was pared by 2 bases and J by 5 bases, with 14 bases between. The CDR3 consists of 15 residues. The germline gives CDR1 MNHEY, CDR2 SMNVEV (reference sequence). The CDR3 DNA reads as TGTGCCAGCAGTTTAAGGGACTCTTTCAGAGATACGCAGTATTTT. Amino acid sequence: CASSLRDSFRDTQYF.

The CDR3 DNA is TGTGCCAGCAGCTTGGCCACGGGGGTCGGAACTGAAGCTTTCTTT. Encoded protein: CASSLATGVGTEAFF. This chain connects TRBV5-4 to TRBJ1-1; D possibly corresponds to TRBD1 (5 bases). V lost 0 bases to trimming and J lost 5 bases, with 14 bases between them. The CDR3 covers 15 residues. Germline-derived CDR1 and CDR2 are SGHNT and YYREEE (reference sequence).

This chain joins TRBV5-8 and TRBJ1-1; D uncertain. The CDR3 is made up of 16 amino acids. CDR1 SGHTS and CDR2 YDEGEE come from the germline V gene. The germline V and J ends were trimmed by 2 bases and 0 bases, with 14 bases remaining between them. CDR3 loop: CASSFSTGTMNTEAFF. In nucleotides, the CDR3 is TGTGCCAGCAGCTTCTCGACGGGTACTATGAACACTGAAGCTTTCTTT.

This sequence joins TRBV29-1 and TRBJ1-4; D ambiguous. This CDR3 is built from 11 residues. Germline CDR1 SQVTM, CDR2 ANQGSEA. V was clipped by 7 bases and J by 8 bases, with 11 bases between them. CDR3 DNA sequence: TGCAGCGGGGGAGCGGGAGAAAAACTGTTTTTT. Translated, it gives CSGGAGEKLFF.

This rearrangement joins TRBV7-2 to TRBJ2-7; D possibly uses TRBD1 or TRBD2 (5 bases each). Between the trimmed V and J ends, which lost 5 bases and 1 base, there was a span of 15 bases. Germline CDR1 and CDR2: SGHTA and FQGNSA. The CDR3 is made up of 15 amino acids. Written as DNA, the CDR3 is TGTGCCAGCAGCCCCGGGACGTATGGGTCCTACGAGCAGTACTTC. Its translation: CASSPGTYGSYEQYF.

The V call is TRBV5-4, the J call TRBJ1-1, with a possible D match to TRBD1 (6 bases). Germline lookup yields CDR1 SGHNT and CDR2 YYREEE (reference sequence). This CDR3 is 16 amino acids long. Trimming pared 5 bases from V and 0 bases from J, leaving 17 bases between. This CDR3 is CASSLGAGDMNTEAFF. The DNA for the CDR3 is TGTGCCAGCAGTCTCGGGGCAGGGGACATGAACACTGAAGCTTTCTTT.

J is TRBJ1-6 and V is TRBV9; D unresolved. Looked up from germline, CDR1 is SGDLS and CDR2 is YYNGEE. The CDR3 extends over 12 amino acids. Trimming pared 0 bases from V and 10 bases from J, leaving 5 bases between. CDR3 protein: CASSVDRSPLHF. CDR3 nucleotide sequence: TGTGCCAGCAGCGTAGACAGATCACCCCTCCACTTT. The full variable domain, completed using reference TRBV9 and TRBJ1-6, is DSGVTQTPKHLITATGQRVTLRCSPRSGDLSVYWYQQSLDQGLQFLIQYYNGEERAKGNILERFSAQQFPDLHSELNLSSLELGDSALYFCASSVDRSPLHFGNGTRLTVT.

This chain links TRBV4-2 with TRBJ2-7, with a weak D call TRBD1 (5 bases). The germline V and J ends were trimmed by 1 base and 1 base, with 11 bases remaining between them. The CDR3 runs 15 residues. The germline gives CDR1 LGHNA, CDR2 YNFKEQ. The CDR3 reads CASSQGTRPSYEQYF. In DNA, the CDR3 is TGTGCCAGCAGCCAAGGGACACGGCCATCCTACGAGCAGTACTTC.

The rearrangement links TRBV7-3 to TRBJ1-1; D might be TRBD1 (6 bases). This CDR3 contains 13 residues. V lost 4 bases, J lost 5 bases, and 11 bases lay in between. CDR1 SGHTA and CDR2 FQGTGA come from the germline V gene. CDR3 nucleotide sequence: TGTGCCAGCAGCTATAAGGGGGGGACTGAAGCTTTCTTT. As protein: CASSYKGGTEAFF.

This chain joins TRBV27 and TRBJ2-2; weak D call: TRBD1 (6 bases). The germline gives CDR1 MNHEY, CDR2 SMNVEV (reference sequence). The CDR3 extends over 17 amino acids. The V gene lost 1 base and the J gene lost 4 bases, with 16 bases spanning the gap. CDR3 nucleotides: TGTGCCAGCAGTTTATTTAGTCGACAGGCCCTCACCGGGGAGCTGTTTTTT. Amino acids: CASSLFSRQALTGELFF.

The V gene is TRBV10-3, the J gene TRBJ2-7; D unclear. CDR3 size: 14 residues. Germline V gives CDR1 ENHRY, CDR2 SYGVKD. Trimming stripped 0 bases from V and 5 bases from J, with 11 bases between. This CDR3 reads CAISESVPGHEQYF. CDR3 coding DNA: TGTGCCATCAGTGAGTCTGTGCCAGGCCACGAGCAGTACTTC.

This chain uses TRBV5-1 with TRBJ2-3, with D unclear. The V and J ends lost 0 bases and 0 bases respectively, with 8 bases between them. Germline CDR1 SGHRS, CDR2 YFSETQ. The CDR3 is made up of 15 amino acids. The CDR3 loop reads CASSLGISSTDTQYF. DNA of the CDR3: TGCGCCAGCAGCTTGGGGATTAGTAGCACAGATACGCAGTATTTT.

This clone has a handful of counts. The gene calls are TRBV9 and TRBJ1-1; D may be TRBD1 (6 bases). The CDR3 is made up of 13 amino acids. The V end lost 10 bases, the J end lost 5 bases, and 18 bases lay between the germline ends. Germline CDR1 reads SGDLS; CDR2 reads YYNGEE. The CDR3 loop is CASSLGRGTEAFF. The CDR3 nucleotides are TGTGCCTCCTCACTGGGCAGGGGTACTGAAGCTTTCTTT.

This chain links TRBV6-6 with TRBJ2-2; D unresolved. From germline, CDR1 is MNHNY and CDR2 SVGAGI (reference sequence). CDR3 length: 15 amino acids. V lost 8 bases and J 0 bases, leaving 13 bases between the germline ends. CDR3 bases: TGTGCCAGCCGCGGAAGCTTCTCGAACACCGGGGAGCTGTTTTTT. It codes for CASRGSFSNTGELFF.

The V gene is TRBV7-9, the J gene TRBJ2-7; unclear D gene. Trimming took off 5 bases at V and 2 bases at J, with 16 bases between the two ends. Germline V gives CDR1 SEHNR, CDR2 FQNEAQ (reference sequence). CDR3 length: 15 residues. Here the CDR3 reads CASSPAGLMAYEQYF. The CDR3 coding sequence is TGTGCCAGCAGCCCAGCCGGTTTAATGGCCTACGAGCAGTACTTC.

DNA for the CDR3: TGTGCCAGCAGCTTGGGAGCGGGGCCCACAGATACGCAGTATTTT. It is translated as CASSLGAGPTDTQYF. V and J are TRBV7-3 and TRBJ2-3, with TRBD2 matching 7 bases. Germline loops: CDR1 SGHTA, CDR2 FQGTGA. CDR3 length equals 15 residues. Unmatched junction bases numbered 5, after V lost 3 bases and J lost 2 bases.

The chain joins TRBV4-3 to TRBJ2-3, with D maybe TRBD1 (6 bases). The germline V gene encodes CDR1 LGHNA and CDR2 YSLEER. The CDR3 is 12 amino acids. The ends were cut back, 3 bases at V and 10 bases at J, with 11 bases in the middle. Here the CDR3 reads CASSHNRDAQYF. In DNA, the CDR3 is TGCGCCAGCAGCCACAACAGGGACGCGCAGTATTTT.

The chain joins TRBV4-2 to TRBJ1-2; D unclear. Between the trimmed V and J ends, which lost 1 base and 6 bases, there was a span of 12 bases. This CDR3 has 14 amino acids. Germline loops: CDR1 LGHNA, CDR2 YNFKEQ. The CDR3 is CASSQVAGSDGYTF. CDR3 sequence (DNA): TGTGCCAGCAGCCAAGTAGCTGGGTCCGATGGCTACACCTTC.

The chain links TRBV5-4 to TRBJ2-5; a weak D match, TRBD2 (6 bases). Germline V gene sequence: CDR1 SGHNT, CDR2 YYREEE (reference sequence). This CDR3 is 14 amino acids long. Deletions cut 0 bases from V and 1 base from J, with 7 bases between. The CDR3: CASSLAGSQETQYF. The CDR3, as DNA: TGTGCCAGCAGCTTGGCCGGGAGCCAAGAGACCCAGTACTTC.

This rearrangement joins TRBV9 to TRBJ2-7; 11 bases agree with TRBD1. V shed 3 bases and J 7 bases; nucleotides not matched to a gene: 6. Germline-derived CDR1 and CDR2 are SGDLS and YYNGEE. The length of the CDR3 is 14 residues. The CDR3 sequence is CASSAFGTGGEQYF. The CDR3 DNA sequence: TGTGCCAGCAGCGCCTTCGGGACAGGGGGTGAGCAGTACTTC.